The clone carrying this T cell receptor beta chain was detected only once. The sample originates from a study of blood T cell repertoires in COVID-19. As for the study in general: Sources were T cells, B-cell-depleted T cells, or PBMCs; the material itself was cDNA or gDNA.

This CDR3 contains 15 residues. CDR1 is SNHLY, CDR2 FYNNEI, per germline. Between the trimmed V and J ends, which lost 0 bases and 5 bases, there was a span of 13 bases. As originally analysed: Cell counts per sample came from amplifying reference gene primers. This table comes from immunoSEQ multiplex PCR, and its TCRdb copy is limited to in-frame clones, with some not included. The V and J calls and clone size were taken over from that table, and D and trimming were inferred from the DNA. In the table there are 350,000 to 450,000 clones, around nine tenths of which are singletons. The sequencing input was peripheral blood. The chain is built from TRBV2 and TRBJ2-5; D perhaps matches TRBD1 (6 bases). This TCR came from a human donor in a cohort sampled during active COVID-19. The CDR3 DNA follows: TGTGCCAGCAGTGAAGCGGAGGAAAGGGGGGAGACCCAGTACTTC. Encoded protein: CASSEAEERGETQYF.